This T cell receptor beta chain was sequenced for a study of vaccination and CD4 T cells after COVID-19. Study-level points and caveats: Median SARS-CoV-2-reactive clonotype numbers went from about 20 to 38; this increase was not significant. A relatively small number of convalescent patients were studied, and no early post-infection timepoints were included.

Concerning this clonotype: The antigen remains undetermined.

Treatment specified: 10-day PBMC culture with coronavirus spike peptide pools or control peptides (ViraFEST assay). From germline, CDR1 is LNHNV and CDR2 YYDKDF (reference sequence). This CDR3 is 13 amino acids long. The trim removed 6 bases at V and 7 bases at J, leaving 7 bases unmatched. Cultured CD4+ T-cell DNA underwent Oncomine TCR Beta short-read sequencing. TCRdb fed the PCR reads into MiXCR, producing one record per CDR3 protein. The sample records fewer than 25,000 distinct CDR3 sequences, about two fifths being singletons. This rearrangement joins TRBV15 to TRBJ1-2; 8 nucleotides align to TRBD1. The sequence came from a human donor who had recovered from COVID-19. Sequencing was carried out using CD4+ T cells from blood, cultured in vitro. CDR3 sequence reads: CATSSYTGGGYTF. CDR3 sequence (DNA): TGTGCCACCAGTTCGTATACAGGGGGTGGCTACACCTTC.